This TCR beta chain was captured in a study of blood T cell repertoires in COVID-19. For the study at large: Sites in the United States, Italy and Spain provided acute and convalescent COVID-19 samples.

The germline gives CDR1 GTSNPN, CDR2 SVGIG (reference sequence). V lost 0 bases, J lost 6 bases, and 15 bases lay in between. CDR3 size: 14 residues. This table comes from immunoSEQ multiplex PCR, and its TCRdb copy is limited to in-frame clones, with some not included. Here the sample spans fewer than 400,000 clones, about 83% being singletons. The chain carries TRBV30 and TRBJ2-7; maybe TRBD1 (6 bases). Sequencing used PBMCs or T cells enriched from blood (not recorded which). The receptor comes from a woman aged 50 to 60 who had recovered from COVID-19. Here the CDR3 DNA reads TGTGCCTGGAGTGTTGGACAGAGAGTTTCCGAGCAGTACTTC. It codes for CAWSVGQRVSEQYF.